This TCR beta chain emerged from a study of blood T cell repertoires in COVID-19. Study background: From the United States, Italy and Spain came samples of acute and convalescent COVID-19. The cDNA or gDNA used as material had been derived from T cells, B-cell-depleted T cells, or PBMCs.

V gave up 6 bases and J gave up 1 base; unmatched junction bases: 11. The CDR3 loop spans 17 amino acids. Germline-derived CDR1 and CDR2 are LNHDA and SQIVND (reference sequence). Only in-frame clones appear in the TCRdb table, and some are missing; sequencing was by immunoSEQ multiplex PCR. The sample carries around 230,000 clones, 87% recorded once. Participants spanned ages about 18 to 95 years and resided in some 22 US areas. Sequencing input: PBMCs or T cells enriched from blood (not recorded which). The rearrangement joins TRBV19 to TRBJ2-7, with 11 bases identical to TRBD1. The sequence came from a man younger than 35 with acute COVID-19. The CDR3 protein is CASSAPPRDRGSYEQYF. CDR3 bases: TGTGCCAGTAGCGCCCCTCCTCGGGACAGGGGGTCCTACGAGCAGTACTTC.